What follows are 13 T cell receptor beta chains derived from one specimen sequenced in a study of cytomegalovirus exposure and HLA in healthy donors. TCRdb's table, derived via immunoSEQ multiplex PCR, lists solely in-frame clones and lacks some. Of more than 95,000 clones detected, approximately 90% appear once; the ten largest clones hold 1.5% to 2%. The sample comprised PBMCs. The receptors were sampled from a man younger than 35 in good health and CMV-seronegative.

The rearrangement links TRBV4-3 to TRBJ1-2, with 9 bases identical to TRBD1. Trimming removed 1 base from V and 5 bases from J; junction bases left unmatched: 8. Germline CDR1 LGHNA, CDR2 YSLEER. The CDR3 covers 16 residues. CDR3 protein: CASSQVQKTGGYGYTF. In nucleotides, the CDR3 is TGCGCCAGCAGCCAAGTGCAGAAGACAGGGGGATATGGCTACACCTTC.

J is TRBJ2-1 and V is TRBV5-1, with D possibly matching TRBD2 (5 bases). The CDR3 has 14 amino acids. V shed 0 bases and J shed 8 bases, with 12 bases lying between them. Germline CDR1 reads SGHRS; CDR2 reads YFSETQ. The CDR3 DNA reads as TGCGCCAGCAGCTTGGGAGGGCTGGCGGATGAGCAGTTCTTC. This encodes CASSLGGLADEQFF.

V is TRBV27 and J is TRBJ2-7; a possible D gene is TRBD1 (6 bases). Germline-derived CDR1 and CDR2 are MNHEY and SMNVEV (reference sequence). The CDR3 runs 14 residues. V gave up 3 bases and J gave up 4 bases, with 13 bases separating them. This chain's CDR3 is CASSFVQGRYEQYF. CDR3 sequence (DNA): TGTGCCAGCAGTTTTGTCCAGGGGAGATACGAGCAGTACTTC.

This clone is a singleton in its sample. The rearrangement uses TRBV6-5 and TRBJ2-3, with D possibly being TRBD1 (6 bases). V was shortened by 2 bases and J by 1 base, with 13 bases between the two germline ends. Germline CDR1 reads MNHEY; CDR2 reads SVGAGI. This CDR3 region has 16 residues. The CDR3 region is CASSYGPGVGTDTQYF. CDR3 sequence (DNA): TGTGCCAGCAGTTACGGGCCAGGGGTAGGCACAGATACGCAGTATTTT.

The chain joins TRBV25-1 to TRBJ2-3, with D perhaps matching TRBD2 (5 bases). With 0 bases removed from V and 2 bases from J, the gap between germline ends came to 12 bases. The CDR3 loop spans 16 amino acids. Germline values: CDR1 MGHDK, CDR2 SYGVNS. This CDR3 reads CASSEYSRGFTDTQYF. CDR3 sequence (DNA): TGTGCCAGCAGTGAATATTCCCGGGGTTTCACAGATACGCAGTATTTT.

V is TRBV5-1 and J is TRBJ2-1; 8 bases are a match to TRBD1. Trimming cost V 4 bases and J 2 bases; bases outside gene matches: 8. Germline CDR1 SGHRS, CDR2 YFSETQ. The CDR3 runs 16 residues. In DNA form, the CDR3 reads TGCGCCAGCAGCCCTGAGACAGGGGACGCCTACAATGAGCAGTTCTTC. Translation: CASSPETGDAYNEQFF.

The chain recombines TRBV9 with TRBJ2-6, with TRBD1 matching over 8 bases. The junction had 3 bases not matched to a gene; V was cut back by 3 bases and J by 1 base. The CDR3 extends over 16 amino acids. Germline V lookup: CDR1 SGDLS, CDR2 YYNGEE. The CDR3 sequence is CASSARTGSGANVLTF. CDR3 bases: TGTGCCAGCAGCGCCCGGACAGGGTCTGGGGCCAACGTCCTGACTTTC.

The chain uses TRBV15 and TRBJ1-1; TRBD1 aligns across 7 bases. Per the germline V gene, CDR1 is LNHNV and CDR2 is YYDKDF (reference sequence). The CDR3 is made up of 15 amino acids. J gave up 4 bases and V 3 bases, and 8 bases lay outside the gene matches. The CDR3 DNA follows: TGTGCCACCAGCAGGGTGACAGGGTATTCCACTGAAGCTTTCTTT. Translated, it gives CATSRVTGYSTEAFF.

The CDR3 bases are TGTGCCAGCTCACCCGGACAGGGGGCTGAAGCTTTCTTT. It translates to CASSPGQGAEAFF. The chain combines TRBV18 with TRBJ1-1, with TRBD1 matching 10 bases. The junction had 1 base not matched to a gene; V was cut back by 3 bases and J by 6 bases. This CDR3 is 13 amino acids long. CDR1 is KGHSH and CDR2 is LQKENI in the germline V gene.

Only one count was recorded for this clone. The rearrangement uses TRBV19 and TRBJ1-2, with 7 bases fitting TRBD1. Per germline, CDR1 LNHDA and CDR2 SQIVND (reference sequence). Trimming removed 8 bases from V and 2 bases from J; junction bases left unmatched: 11. The CDR3 runs to 15 residues. Written as DNA, the CDR3 is TGTGCCAGTTGGGACAGCTCCCGTCTCAACTATGGCTACACCTTC. This translates into CASWDSSRLNYGYTF.

The V gene is TRBV10-1, the J gene TRBJ1-1; 9 positions agree with TRBD1. The CDR3 length is 12 residues. The germline gives CDR1 WNHNN, CDR2 SYGVQD (reference sequence). The junction had 4 bases not matched to a gene; V was cut back by 6 bases and J by 8 bases. The CDR3 reads CASRGQGSEAFF. The CDR3 DNA is TGCGCCAGCAGGGGACAGGGATCGGAAGCTTTCTTT.

This chain's CDR3 is CASSGGVRSHGYTF. The CDR3 region has the DNA TGTGCCAGCAGTGGGGGGGTAAGGAGTCATGGCTACACCTTC. The V gene is TRBV2, the J gene TRBJ1-2; D is perhaps TRBD1 (5 bases). The V gene's germline CDR1 is SNHLY and CDR2 FYNNEI. This CDR3 is built from 14 residues. V shed 4 bases and J shed 6 bases, with 15 bases lying between them.

The sample holds one count of this clone. V gene TRBV9 combines with J gene TRBJ1-1, with a possible D match to TRBD1 (6 bases). Germline V gene lookup returns CDR1 SGDLS and CDR2 YYNGEE. The CDR3 is made up of 15 amino acids. V lost 0 bases and J 1 base, leaving 10 bases between the germline ends. CDR3 sequence: CASSVVKQGNTEAFF. The CDR3 nucleotides read TGTGCCAGCAGCGTAGTCAAACAGGGGAACACTGAAGCTTTCTTT.